Below are 25 T cell receptor beta chains sequenced from a single sample in a study of blood T cell repertoires in COVID-19. The assay was immunoSEQ multiplex PCR, and TCRdb's table has in-frame clones only and misses some. Among around 130,000 clones listed, approximately 80% were seen once. Sequenced input: peripheral blood. The receptor set was obtained from a woman in her forties or fifties with acute or convalescent COVID-19.

The rearrangement links TRBV18 to TRBJ1-2; 9 bases match TRBD1. V was pared by 4 bases and J by 2 bases, with 14 bases of the junction left unmatched. Germline V gene sequence: CDR1 KGHSH, CDR2 LQKENI. There are 18 residues in the CDR3. The CDR3 DNA reads TGTGCCAGCTCACAGGACAGGGGAAAAAGTTCTAGAAACTATGGCTACACCTTC. It is translated as CASSQDRGKSSRNYGYTF. Using reference TRBV18 and TRBJ1-2 for the parts outside the CDR3, the full variable domain is NAGVMQNPRHLVRRRGQEARLRCSPMKGHSHVYWYRQLPEEGLKFMVYLQKENIIDESGMPKERFSAEFPKEGPSILRIQQVVRGDSAAYFCASSQDRGKSSRNYGYTFGSGTRLTVV.

The chain is built from TRBV11-2 and TRBJ2-7; 9 nucleotides agree with TRBD1. Trimming took 3 bases from V and 6 from J; bases not matched to a gene: 9. In germline, CDR1 is SGHAT, CDR2 FQNNGV. The CDR3 is 15 residues long. The CDR3 loop reads CASSFPGQGPLEQYF. The CDR3 DNA sequence: TGTGCCAGCAGCTTCCCGGGACAGGGTCCTCTCGAGCAGTACTTC.

The rearrangement joins TRBV30 to TRBJ2-7; D is undetermined. Per germline, CDR1 GTSNPN and CDR2 SVGIG (reference sequence). Trimming removed 2 bases from V and 4 bases from J, with 12 bases in between. The CDR3 runs 13 residues. This CDR3 is CAWSLGSGYEQYF. The CDR3 DNA follows: TGTGCCTGGAGTCTTGGTTCGGGTTACGAGCAGTACTTC.

CDR3: CAISESRENEQFF. The DNA of the CDR3 is TGTGCCATCAGTGAGTCCCGAGAAAATGAGCAGTTCTTC. The rearrangement uses TRBV10-3 and TRBJ2-1; no definite D call. V lost 0 bases to trimming and J lost 7 bases, with 7 bases between them. The CDR3 extends over 13 amino acids. CDR1 is ENHRY and CDR2 is SYGVKD in the germline V gene.

The chain is built from TRBV19 and TRBJ2-3; 9 bases agree with TRBD1. Germline V gene lookup returns CDR1 LNHDA and CDR2 SQIVND (reference sequence). V was pared by 3 bases and J by 5 bases, with 9 bases of the junction left unmatched. This CDR3 is built from 16 residues. For the CDR3, the DNA is TGTGCCAGTAGTATCACCACAGGGGGCGGCGAAGATACGCAGTATTTT. This gives the protein CASSITTGGGEDTQYF.

The sample holds a few counts of this clone. The CDR3: CASSEVAGGADTQYF. CDR3 sequence (DNA): TGTGCCAGCAGTGAAGTAGCGGGGGGTGCAGATACGCAGTATTTT. The rearrangement links TRBV2 to TRBJ2-3; 10 bases are shared with TRBD2. The CDR3 consists of 15 residues. V lost 1 base to trimming and J lost 4 bases; unmatched junction nucleotides: 2. The V gene's germline CDR1 is SNHLY and CDR2 FYNNEI.

This clone showed up just once. The chain combines TRBV5-6 with TRBJ1-1; D is unresolved. Germline CDR1 SGHDT, CDR2 YYEEEE. Trimming took 4 bases from V and 1 from J, leaving 14 bases between them. CDR3 length: 15 amino acids. The CDR3 sequence is CASSGNPGGNTEAFF. Written as DNA, the CDR3 is TGTGCCAGCAGCGGGAACCCGGGAGGGAACACTGAAGCTTTCTTT.

The chain combines TRBV5-6 with TRBJ1-6; possible D gene TRBD1, 5 bases. Looked up from germline, CDR1 is SGHDT and CDR2 is YYEEEE. The CDR3 is made up of 14 amino acids. Trimming took off 4 bases at V and 4 bases at J, with 9 bases between the two ends. The CDR3 here is CASSHDSYNSPLHF. The CDR3 DNA follows: TGTGCCAGCAGCCACGACAGTTATAATTCACCCCTCCACTTT.

The chain couples TRBV11-3 to TRBJ1-1; 7 bases agree with TRBD1. This CDR3 spans 15 amino acids. J gave up 1 base and V 3 bases, and 5 bases lay outside the gene matches. Germline V lookup: CDR1 SGHNT, CDR2 YENEEA. CDR3: CASSFAGTENTEAFF. CDR3 coding DNA: TGTGCCAGCAGCTTCGCCGGGACAGAGAACACTGAAGCTTTCTTT.

V is TRBV10-3 and J is TRBJ1-1, with TRBD1 as a possible D gene (6 bases). The ends were cut back, 10 bases at V and 1 base at J, with 16 bases in the middle. Germline lookup yields CDR1 ENHRY and CDR2 SYGVKD. The CDR3 totals 14 residues. Here the CDR3 reads CATQKTGKNTEAFF. The CDR3 nucleotides are TGTGCCACCCAAAAAACAGGGAAGAACACTGAAGCTTTCTTT.

The CDR3 loop is CASSQRGTGGTEAFF. The CDR3 region has the DNA TGTGCCAGCAGCCAGAGGGGAACAGGGGGCACTGAAGCTTTCTTT. J is TRBJ1-1 and V is TRBV4-2; TRBD1 matches at 8 bases. Germline V gives CDR1 LGHNA, CDR2 YNFKEQ. This CDR3 spans 15 amino acids. J gave up 4 bases and V 3 bases, and 7 bases lay outside the gene matches.

The chain recombines TRBV9 with TRBJ2-3; TRBD2 agrees at 13 bases. Trimming at V came to 4 bases and at J to 2 bases, leaving 7 bases not matched to a gene. Per germline, CDR1 SGDLS and CDR2 YYNGEE. The CDR3 runs to 17 residues. The CDR3: CASSPWTSGGNTDTQYF. The CDR3 region has the DNA TGTGCCAGCAGCCCCTGGACTAGCGGGGGAAACACAGATACGCAGTATTTT.

The chain is built from TRBV3-1 (or the pseudogene TRBV3-2) and TRBJ1-1; tentatively, D is TRBD1 (6 bases). CDR1 is LGHDT, CDR2 YNNKEL, per germline (reference sequence). This CDR3 comprises 14 residues. V dropped 0 bases and J dropped 9 bases, with 14 bases sitting between them. CDR3 amino acids: CASSQETGSLQAFF. The CDR3 bases are TGTGCCAGCAGCCAAGAAACAGGGAGCCTCCAAGCTTTCTTT.

The chain carries TRBV5-1 and TRBJ2-1; D unresolved. The V gene lost 0 bases and the J gene lost 0 bases, with 4 bases spanning the gap. CDR3 length: 14 amino acids. CDR1 and CDR2 from the germline V gene are SGHRS and YFSETQ. The CDR3 sequence: CASSLESSYNEQFF. CDR3 bases: TGCGCCAGCAGCTTGGAGAGCTCCTACAATGAGCAGTTCTTC.

The chain joins TRBV30 to TRBJ1-1, with TRBD1 as a possible D gene (5 bases). CDR1 GTSNPN and CDR2 SVGIG come from the germline V gene (reference sequence). The CDR3 loop spans 14 amino acids. V was shortened by 2 bases and J by 3 bases, with 13 bases between the two germline ends. The CDR3 reads CAWSRRAGDTEAFF. DNA of the CDR3: TGTGCCTGGAGTAGGAGGGCGGGGGACACTGAAGCTTTCTTT. Full variable domain (remainder filled in from reference TRBV30 and TRBJ1-1): SQTIHQWPATLVQPVGSPLSLECTVEGTSNPNLYWYRQAAGRGLQLLFYSVGIGQISSEVPQNLSASRPQDRQFILSSKKLLLSDSGFYLCAWSRRAGDTEAFFGQGTRLTVV.

The rearrangement links TRBV19 to TRBJ1-2; 9 bases align to TRBD1. Germline CDR1 and CDR2: LNHDA and SQIVND (reference sequence). V gave up 3 bases and J gave up 5 bases; unmatched junction bases: 7. CDR3 size: 15 residues. The CDR3 nucleotides read TGTGCCAGTAGTATCCCGACAGGGGGAACATATGGCTACACCTTC. Residues: CASSIPTGGTYGYTF.

The rearrangement uses TRBV5-1 and TRBJ2-3, with 7 bases identical to TRBD2. The CDR3 consists of 13 residues. Per germline, CDR1 SGHRS and CDR2 YFSETQ. Unmatched junction bases numbered 4, after V lost 4 bases and J lost 5 bases. The CDR3 DNA sequence: TGCGCCAGCAGCCCGGGGGGAATAGATACGCAGTATTTT. This gives the protein CASSPGGIDTQYF.

The rearrangement links TRBV5-8 to TRBJ2-7, with a tentative D call TRBD1 (6 bases). V gave up 4 bases and J gave up 3 bases, with 11 bases separating them. Per germline, CDR1 SGHTS and CDR2 YDEGEE. The length of the CDR3 is 13 residues. CDR3 DNA: TGTGCCAGCAGCACTTCGGACAGCTACGAGCAGTACTTC. Translation gives CASSTSDSYEQYF.

This clone was seen a single time. This chain connects TRBV10-2 to TRBJ1-1, with unresolved D. Trimming pared 6 bases from V and 0 bases from J, leaving 11 bases between. This CDR3 comprises 14 residues. In germline, CDR1 is WSHSY, CDR2 SAAADI. The CDR3 region is CASSAVTVNTEAFF. The CDR3 DNA is TGCGCCAGCAGCGCCGTGACTGTGAACACTGAAGCTTTCTTT.

This chain joins TRBV9 and TRBJ2-7, with 8 bases matching TRBD1. V dropped 3 bases and J dropped 2; count of bases not matched to a gene: 7. CDR3 length: 15 amino acids. In germline, CDR1 is SGDLS, CDR2 YYNGEE. The CDR3 reads CASSAEDRATYEQYF. The DNA of the CDR3 is TGTGCCAGCAGCGCAGAGGACAGGGCTACCTACGAGCAGTACTTC.

This clone was detected a few times. The chain couples TRBV27 to TRBJ2-2, with 7 bases identical to TRBD1. The CDR3 is made up of 14 amino acids. The V and J ends lost 5 bases and 4 bases, in that order; junction bases with no gene match: 4. Germline CDR1 is MNHEY and CDR2 is SMNVEV (reference sequence). CDR3 amino acids: CASSITGVTGELFF. In nucleotides, the CDR3 is TGTGCCAGCAGTATAACAGGGGTCACCGGGGAGCTGTTTTTT.

On this clone: The germline gene is not matched at one end of the junction; a read error may be the cause. The rearrangement uses TRBV19 and TRBJ2-2; 11 bases align to TRBD2. The CDR3 covers 12 residues. Looked up from germline, CDR1 is LNHDA and CDR2 is SQIVND (reference sequence). The CDR3 protein is CASSYSGGDLFF. CDR3 nucleotides: TGTGCCAGTAGTTATAGCGGGGGGGATCTGTTTTTT.

The rearrangement uses TRBV27 and TRBJ1-1; no reliable D call. Germline V gives CDR1 MNHEY, CDR2 SMNVEV (reference sequence). V dropped 4 bases and J dropped 0 bases, with 9 bases sitting between them. The CDR3 is 14 residues long. CDR3 protein: CASSSSLMNTEAFF. In DNA form, the CDR3 reads TGTGCCAGCAGTTCATCCCTTATGAACACTGAAGCTTTCTTT.

The rearrangement joins TRBV18 to TRBJ1-2; TRBD1 matches 10 bases. J was trimmed by 9 bases and V by 3 bases; bases with no gene match: 4. From germline, CDR1 is KGHSH and CDR2 LQKENI. This CDR3 contains 13 residues. DNA of the CDR3: TGTGCCAGCTCACCTGGGACAGGGGTACGCTACACCTTC. It specifies CASSPGTGVRYTF.

The V call is TRBV18, the J call TRBJ1-4, with D maybe TRBD1 (6 bases). CDR3 length equals 15 residues. V was pared by 0 bases and J by 12 bases, with 17 bases between. Germline V gives CDR1 KGHSH, CDR2 LQKENI. This CDR3 is CASSPPNREGVELFF. In DNA form, the CDR3 reads TGTGCCAGCTCACCACCGAACAGGGAAGGGGTGGAACTGTTTTTT.